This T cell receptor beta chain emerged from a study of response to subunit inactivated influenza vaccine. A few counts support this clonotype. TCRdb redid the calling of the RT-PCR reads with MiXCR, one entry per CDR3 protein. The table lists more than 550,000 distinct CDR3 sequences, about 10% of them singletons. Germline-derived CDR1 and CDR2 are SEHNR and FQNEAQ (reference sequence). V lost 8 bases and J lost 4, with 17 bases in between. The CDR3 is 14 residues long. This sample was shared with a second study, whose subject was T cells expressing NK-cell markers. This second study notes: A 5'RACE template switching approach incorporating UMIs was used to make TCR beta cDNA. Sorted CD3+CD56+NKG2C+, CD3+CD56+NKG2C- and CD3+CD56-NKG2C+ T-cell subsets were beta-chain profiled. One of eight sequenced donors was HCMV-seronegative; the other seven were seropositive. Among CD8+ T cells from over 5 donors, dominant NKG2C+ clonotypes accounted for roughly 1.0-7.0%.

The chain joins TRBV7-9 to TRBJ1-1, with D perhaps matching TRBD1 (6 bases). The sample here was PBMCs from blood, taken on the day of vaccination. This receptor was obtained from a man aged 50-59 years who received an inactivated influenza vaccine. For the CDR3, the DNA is TGTGCCAGCTCCTCAGCGGGGGGCCCCACTGAAGCTTTCTTT. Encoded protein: CASSSAGGPTEAFF.